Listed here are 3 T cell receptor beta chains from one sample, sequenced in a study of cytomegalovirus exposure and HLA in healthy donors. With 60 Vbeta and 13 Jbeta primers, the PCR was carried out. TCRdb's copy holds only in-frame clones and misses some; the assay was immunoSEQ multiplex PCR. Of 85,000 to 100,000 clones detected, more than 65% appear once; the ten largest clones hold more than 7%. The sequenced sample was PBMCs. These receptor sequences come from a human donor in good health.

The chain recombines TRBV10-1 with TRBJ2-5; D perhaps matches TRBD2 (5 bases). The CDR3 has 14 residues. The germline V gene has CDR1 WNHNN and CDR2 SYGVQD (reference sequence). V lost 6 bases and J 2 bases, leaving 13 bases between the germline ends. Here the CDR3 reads CASSRTGKQETQYF. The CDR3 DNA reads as TGCGCCAGCAGCCGGACTGGAAAACAAGAGACCCAGTACTTC.

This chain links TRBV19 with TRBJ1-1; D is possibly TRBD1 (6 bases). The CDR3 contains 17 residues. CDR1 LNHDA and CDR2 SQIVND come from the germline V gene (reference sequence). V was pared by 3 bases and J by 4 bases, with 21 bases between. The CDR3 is CASSISGVRGISTEAFF. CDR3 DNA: TGTGCCAGTAGTATCTCAGGGGTGAGGGGTATTAGCACTGAAGCTTTCTTT.

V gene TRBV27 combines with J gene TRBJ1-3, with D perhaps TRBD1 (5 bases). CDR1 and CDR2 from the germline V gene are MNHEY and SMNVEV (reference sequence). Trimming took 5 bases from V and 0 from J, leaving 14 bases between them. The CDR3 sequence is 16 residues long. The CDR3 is CASSRGGTASGNTIYF. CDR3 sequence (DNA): TGTGCCAGCAGTCGGGGGGGGACGGCCTCTGGAAACACCATATATTTT.